This TCR beta chain was identified during a study of shared clonotypes between healthy human individuals. Regarding the study as a whole: Relative to their counterparts shared across all four donors, non-shared clonotypes exhibited diminished generation probabilities. How much donors shared clonotypes was expected to be affected by sequencing depth. Collection of samples was limited to blood; tissue repertoires likely differ.

All participating donors were Caucasian adults from Nashville, Tennessee. Clones were read by immunoSEQ multiplex PCR, and TCRdb kept only the in-frame ones, dropping some. The repertoire holds hundreds of thousands of clones, with around 67% as singletons. On this clone itself: Its antigen is still unknown.

This CDR3 has 14 residues. CDR1 MNHNY and CDR2 SVGAGI come from the germline V gene (reference sequence). The V segment lost 5 bases and the J segment 4 bases; nucleotides outside the gene matches: 4. V and J are TRBV6-6 and TRBJ2-3; the match to TRBD2 covers 9 bases. The sample taken for sequencing was memory CD4+ T cells sorted from blood. Subset given: CD45RA-negative fraction. The origin of this receptor is a woman aged 30 to 39 in good health. The CDR3 DNA sequence: TGTGCCAGCAGTCCGTTAGCGGGAGCAGATACGCAGTATTTT. It yields the protein CASSPLAGADTQYF.